This T cell receptor (beta chain) stems from a study of T cell responses to AZD1222 COVID-19 vaccine. Findings and limits, study-wide: Researchers report vaccine-associated CD4 TCRs spanning spike, with dominance at 160-218 and 743-854. Just a handful of people given AZD1222 tested seropositive at baseline. Variant regions that are unmutated are reportedly the target of nearly half of spike-specific TCRs.

V lost 2 bases and J lost 0, with 9 bases in between. The CDR3 has 15 residues. Germline assignment: CDR1 SGHRS and CDR2 YFSETQ. Clones were read by immunoSEQ multiplex PCR, and TCRdb kept only the in-frame ones, dropping some. The sample includes 140,000 to 150,000 clones, roughly nine tenths of them seen just once. On this clone itself: As yet, its antigen is unknown.

The chain couples TRBV5-1 to TRBJ1-3, with unresolved D. The receptor's source is an adult in good health. Source: peripheral blood, taken on day 0 of AZD1222 vaccination. For the CDR3, the DNA is TGCGCCAGCAGCTTTACAGCGAGCTCTGGAAACACCATATATTTT. Its protein product is CASSFTASSGNTIYF.